This entry features one TCR beta chain sequence. Its antigen is currently unknown. The CDR3 loop spans 17 amino acids. V dropped 0 bases and J dropped 0; count of bases not matched to a gene: 4. CD8+ and CD4+ T cells from blood underwent TCR beta sequencing, which was carried out in a high-throughput format. The TEMRA cells underwent FACS enrichment, while the CD8+ and CD4+ T cells underwent negative isolation. The data stem from a study of CD8 T cells in Susac syndrome. Study results and caveats: As the study acknowledged, the number of individuals who were part of its TCR sequencing and HLA analysis was relatively small.

Random hexamers were used to reverse transcribe about 0.5 to 1 ug of RNA. Amplification of TCR beta CDR3 across 54 Vbeta and 13 Jbeta was performed with immunoSEQ multiplex PCR. A single record per CDR3 protein comes from TCRdb applying MiXCR to the immunoSEQ multiplex PCR reads. The profile shows around 50,000 distinct CDR3 sequences, 80% to 95% of them singletons. The chain couples TRBV23-1 to TRBJ2-3, with TRBD2 matching over 9 bases. TRBV23-1 qualifies as an ORF whose function is uncertain. This TCR derives from a human donor in good health. Sequencing used CD8+ T cells from PBMCs. DNA of the CDR3: TGCGCCAGCAGTCAATCTGGAGCGGGAGGAAGCACAGATACGCAGTATTTT. This sequence encodes CASSQSGAGGSTDTQYF.